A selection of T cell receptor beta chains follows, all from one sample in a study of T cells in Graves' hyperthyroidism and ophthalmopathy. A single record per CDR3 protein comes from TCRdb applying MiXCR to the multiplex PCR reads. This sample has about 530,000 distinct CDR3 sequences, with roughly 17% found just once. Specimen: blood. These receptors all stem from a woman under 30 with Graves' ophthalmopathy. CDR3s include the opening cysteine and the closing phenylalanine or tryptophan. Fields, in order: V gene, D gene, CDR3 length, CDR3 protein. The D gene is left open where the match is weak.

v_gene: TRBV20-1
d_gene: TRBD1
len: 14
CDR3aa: CSARSGTGGYEQYF

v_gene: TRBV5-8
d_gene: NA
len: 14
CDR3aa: CASSLDSRTGEQYF

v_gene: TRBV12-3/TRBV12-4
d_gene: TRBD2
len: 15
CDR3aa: CASSSSGRVPYEQYF

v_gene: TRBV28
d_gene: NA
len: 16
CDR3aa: CASSFTASQGTGELFF

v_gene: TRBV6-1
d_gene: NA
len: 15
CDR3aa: CASSSQGAPLYEQYF

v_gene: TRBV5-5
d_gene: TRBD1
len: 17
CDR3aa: CASSLGWTGWRNTEAFF

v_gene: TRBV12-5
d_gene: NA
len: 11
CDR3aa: CASGPGFGAFF

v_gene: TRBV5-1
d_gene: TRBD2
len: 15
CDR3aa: CASSLAAGAYNEQFF

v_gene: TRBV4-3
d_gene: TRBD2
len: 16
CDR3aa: CASSQDWLAVHNEQFF

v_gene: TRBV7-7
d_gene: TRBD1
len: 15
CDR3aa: CASSARQQGPDTVYF

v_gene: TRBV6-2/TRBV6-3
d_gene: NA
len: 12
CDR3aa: CASSVNGGRAFF

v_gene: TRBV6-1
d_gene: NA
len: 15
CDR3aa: CASSDMPQPNEKLFF

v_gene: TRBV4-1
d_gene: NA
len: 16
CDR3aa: CASSSGAGRGRTEAFF

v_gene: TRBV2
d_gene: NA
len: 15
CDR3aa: CASSMDGGSGNTIYF

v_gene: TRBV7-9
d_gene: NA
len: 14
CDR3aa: CASSLEGNRADLFF

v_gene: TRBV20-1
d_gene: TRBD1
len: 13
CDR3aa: CSARSGTDDGYTF

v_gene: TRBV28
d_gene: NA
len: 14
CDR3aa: CASSSLSSSYEQYF

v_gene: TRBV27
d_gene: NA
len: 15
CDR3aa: CASSLIWDGTSEAFF

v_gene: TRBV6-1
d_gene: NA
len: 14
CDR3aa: CASSSGRYTDTQYF

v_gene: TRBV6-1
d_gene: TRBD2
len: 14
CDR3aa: CASSKAGATDTQYF

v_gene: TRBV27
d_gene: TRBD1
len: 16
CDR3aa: CASSTGQGMTGNTIYF

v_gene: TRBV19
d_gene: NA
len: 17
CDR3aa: CASSILGGVSNTGELFF

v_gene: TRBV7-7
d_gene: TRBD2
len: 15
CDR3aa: CASSRSGGRLETQYF

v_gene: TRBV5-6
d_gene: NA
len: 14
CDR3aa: CASSLWGAGGEQFF

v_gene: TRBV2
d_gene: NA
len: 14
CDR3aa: CASSEEPGANVLTF

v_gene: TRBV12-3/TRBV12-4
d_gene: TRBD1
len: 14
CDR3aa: CASSFTGQDQPQHF

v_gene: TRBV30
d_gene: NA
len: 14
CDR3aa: CAWRHPDGSYGYTF

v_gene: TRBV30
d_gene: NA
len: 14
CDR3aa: CAWSESGYNSPLHF

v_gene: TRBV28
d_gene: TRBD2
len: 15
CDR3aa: CASSLLLAGRETQYF

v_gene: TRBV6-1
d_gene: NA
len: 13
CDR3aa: CASSEYPGDEQFF

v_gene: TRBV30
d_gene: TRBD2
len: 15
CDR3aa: CAWSVLAGVYNEQFF

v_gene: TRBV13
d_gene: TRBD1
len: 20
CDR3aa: CASSLGWGQAARVGANVLTF

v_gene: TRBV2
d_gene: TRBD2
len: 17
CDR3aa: CASIGVVAGGSTDTQYF

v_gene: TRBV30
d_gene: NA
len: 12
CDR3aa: CAWSVGVGGYTF

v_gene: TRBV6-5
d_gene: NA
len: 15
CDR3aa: CASSYGAVAKNIQYF

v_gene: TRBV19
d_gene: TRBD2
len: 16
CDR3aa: CASSILAGAITYEQYF

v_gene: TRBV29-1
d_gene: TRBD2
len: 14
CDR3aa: CSVRGLALHNEQFF

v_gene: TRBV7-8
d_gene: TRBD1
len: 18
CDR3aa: CASSLRDRAYMMNTEAFF

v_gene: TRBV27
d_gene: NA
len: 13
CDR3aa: CASSLSGGGKAFF

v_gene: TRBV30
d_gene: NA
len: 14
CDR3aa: CAWRSRGTYNEQFF

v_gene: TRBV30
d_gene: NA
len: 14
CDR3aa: CAWSVARISYEQYF

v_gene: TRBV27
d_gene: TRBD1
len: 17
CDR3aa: CASSTLRQGVWLGKLFF

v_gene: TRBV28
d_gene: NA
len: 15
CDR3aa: CASSHTSRPPYEQYF

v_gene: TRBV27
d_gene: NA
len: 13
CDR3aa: CASSLGLSYEQYF

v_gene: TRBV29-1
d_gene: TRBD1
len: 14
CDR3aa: CSVDPGRGYTEAFF

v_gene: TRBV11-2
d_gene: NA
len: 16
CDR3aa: CASSPRTSSSYNEQFF

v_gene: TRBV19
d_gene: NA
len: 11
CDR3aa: CASISYNEQFF

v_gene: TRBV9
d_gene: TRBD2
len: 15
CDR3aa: CASSASGSRTGELFF

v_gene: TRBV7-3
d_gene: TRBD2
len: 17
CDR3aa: CASSLNLGLAGFNEQFF

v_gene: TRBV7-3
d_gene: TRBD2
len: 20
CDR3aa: CASSPLGGGLAGGSYNEQFF

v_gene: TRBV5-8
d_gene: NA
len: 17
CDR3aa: CASSLKGRQPGMEKLFF

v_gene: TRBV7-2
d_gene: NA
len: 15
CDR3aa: CASSFLGVTSYEQYF

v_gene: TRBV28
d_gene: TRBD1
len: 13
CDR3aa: CASTGQRIYEQYF

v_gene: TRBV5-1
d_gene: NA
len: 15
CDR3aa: CASSDLTANTGELFF

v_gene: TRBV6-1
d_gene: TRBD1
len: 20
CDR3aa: CASSPKGRDRAFSGANVLTF

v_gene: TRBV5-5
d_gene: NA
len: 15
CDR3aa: CASSSDVRATGELFF

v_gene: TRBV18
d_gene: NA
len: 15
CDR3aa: CASSPRGRGDYGYTF

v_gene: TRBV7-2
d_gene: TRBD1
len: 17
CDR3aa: CASSLGTGGAGGKGYTF

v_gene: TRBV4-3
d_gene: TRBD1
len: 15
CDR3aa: CASSSGTGNTDTQYF